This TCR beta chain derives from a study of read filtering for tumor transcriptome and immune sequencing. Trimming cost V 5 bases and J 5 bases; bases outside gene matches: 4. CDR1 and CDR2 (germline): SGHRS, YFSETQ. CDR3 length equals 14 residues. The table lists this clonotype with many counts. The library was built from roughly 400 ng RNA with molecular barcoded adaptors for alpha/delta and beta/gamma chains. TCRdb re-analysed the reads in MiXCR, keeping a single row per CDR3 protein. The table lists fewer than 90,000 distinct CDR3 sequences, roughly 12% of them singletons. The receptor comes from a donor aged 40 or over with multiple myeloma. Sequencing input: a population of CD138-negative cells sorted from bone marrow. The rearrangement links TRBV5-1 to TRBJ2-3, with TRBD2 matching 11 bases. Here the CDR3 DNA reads TGCGCCAGCAGGCCAACTAGCGGGGGAGATACGCAGTATTTT. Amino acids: CASRPTSGGDTQYF. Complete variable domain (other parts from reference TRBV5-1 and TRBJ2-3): KAGVTQTPRYLIKTRGQQVTLSCSPISGHRSVSWYQQTPGQGLQFLFEYFSETQRNKGNFPGRFSGRQFSNSRSEMNVSTLELGDSALYLCASRPTSGGDTQYFGPGTRLTVL.